This T cell receptor (beta chain) came from a study of graft-versus-host responses after intestinal transplantation. CDR3 length: 14 residues. V was trimmed by 4 bases and J by 6 bases, leaving 15 bases between them. CDR1 SGHRS and CDR2 YFSETQ come from the germline V gene. On this clone itself: The antigen is undetermined.

Sequenced by immunoSEQ multiplex PCR; TCRdb stores in-frame clones only, minus some. The table shows tens of thousands of clones, with roughly 93% occurring only once. The specimen comprised unstimulated CD4+ T cells sorted from spleen or lymph node cells, sampled before transplant. This chain joins TRBV5-1 and TRBJ2-3, with TRBD2 as a possible D gene (5 bases). The clonotype was recovered from a human donor who was the organ donor for an intestinal transplant. In nucleotides, the CDR3 is TGCGCCAGCAGCCCCGGGAACGGGGTGGATACGCAGTATTTT. Its protein is CASSPGNGVDTQYF.